This entry lists 20 T cell receptor beta chains sequenced from one sample in a study of blood T cell repertoires in COVID-19. The table came from immunoSEQ multiplex PCR; TCRdb's copy has only in-frame clones and leaves some out. The data contain about 150,000 clones, approximately 80% of them singletons. Sequenced material: peripheral blood. These receptors all come from a woman aged 80 or over with acute or convalescent COVID-19.

This chain uses TRBV29-1 with TRBJ1-1, with TRBD1 identical over 9 bases. Losses at the gene ends were 5 bases for V and 4 bases for J; bases not matched to a gene: 8. CDR1 and CDR2 (germline): SQVTM, ANQGSEA. The CDR3 is 14 residues long. CDR3: CSVRYRGQGTEAFF. As DNA, the CDR3 is TGCAGCGTTCGTTACAGGGGGCAGGGCACTGAAGCTTTCTTT.

This clone was recorded only once. Here the CDR3 reads CASSSSSTGPYF. The CDR3 nucleotides are TGTGCCAGCAGCTCCTCATCGACAGGGCCCTACTTC. The chain links TRBV5-6 to TRBJ2-5, with 7 bases aligning to TRBD1. The length of the CDR3 is 12 residues. CDR1 is SGHDT, CDR2 YYEEEE, per germline. The ends lost 3 bases at V and 14 bases at J; junction bases unmatched: 10.

The chain is built from TRBV6-5 and TRBJ2-7; 13 bases align to TRBD2. CDR3 length: 15 residues. Germline lookup yields CDR1 MNHEY and CDR2 SVGAGI. Trimming took 5 bases from V and 3 from J; bases not matched to a gene: 4. CDR3 sequence: CASSRTSGRGYEQYF. Here the CDR3 DNA reads TGTGCCAGCAGTCGGACTAGCGGGAGAGGCTACGAGCAGTACTTC.

This chain joins TRBV6-5 and TRBJ1-3; 7 nucleotides match TRBD1. The CDR3 consists of 15 residues. Germline CDR1 is MNHEY and CDR2 is SVGAGI. V shed 6 bases, J shed 0 bases, and the junction held 5 bases outside the gene matches. CDR3 region: CASRPGDSSGNTIYF. The CDR3 nucleotides are TGTGCCAGCAGGCCGGGGGACAGCTCTGGAAACACCATATATTTT.

This clone was found a few times. The chain has TRBV14 and TRBJ1-6, with TRBD1 matching over 8 bases. Losses at the gene ends were 4 bases for V and 6 bases for J; bases not matched to a gene: 5. CDR3 length: 15 residues. Looked up from germline, CDR1 is SGHDN and CDR2 is FVKESK. The CDR3 DNA reads as TGTGCCAGCAGCCCCCTGACAGGGGTTAATTCACCCCTCCACTTT. Amino acids: CASSPLTGVNSPLHF.

This chain uses TRBV27 with TRBJ1-4; 11 bases match TRBD1. CDR1 is MNHEY and CDR2 is SMNVEV in the germline V gene (reference sequence). There are 13 residues in the CDR3. The ends lost 7 bases at V and 11 bases at J; junction bases unmatched: 6. CDR3 DNA: TGTGCCAGCACCAGGGACAGGGGGGAGAAACTGTTTTTT. Translated: CASTRDRGEKLFF.

V and J are TRBV5-1 and TRBJ1-1; D is possibly TRBD1 (5 bases). Germline values: CDR1 SGHRS, CDR2 YFSETQ. The length of the CDR3 is 15 residues. V shed 4 bases and J shed 3 bases, with 16 bases lying between them. In DNA, the CDR3 is TGCGCCAGCAGCGCCTTCGTCGGGGGGGACACTGAAGCTTTCTTT. Encoded protein: CASSAFVGGDTEAFF.

The chain carries TRBV6-5 and TRBJ2-7; 10 positions match TRBD1. V shed 6 bases and J 5 bases; nucleotides not matched to a gene: 10. CDR3 size: 15 residues. The germline gives CDR1 MNHEY, CDR2 SVGAGI. The CDR3 DNA reads as TGTGCCAGCAGCCCCCGGGACAGGGGATATAACGAGCAGTACTTC. The encoded protein is CASSPRDRGYNEQYF.

The chain uses TRBV6-5 and TRBJ1-6, with 9 bases matching TRBD1. The V segment lost 2 bases and the J segment 14 bases; nucleotides outside the gene matches: 10. The CDR3 totals 15 residues. Germline V gene lookup returns CDR1 MNHEY and CDR2 SVGAGI. For the CDR3, the DNA is TGTGCCAGCAGTTACATGGGACAGGGAATTCGAACCCTCCACTTT. As protein: CASSYMGQGIRTLHF.

This clone was observed a handful of times. The rearrangement uses TRBV29-1 and TRBJ1-6; D is perhaps TRBD1 (5 bases). Germline CDR1 reads SQVTM; CDR2 reads ANQGSEA. V was shortened by 7 bases and J by 7 bases, with 14 bases between the two germline ends. This CDR3 has 13 amino acids. This CDR3 is CSALLGGNSPLHF. DNA of the CDR3: TGCAGCGCCCTACTGGGGGGAAATTCACCCCTCCACTTT.

DNA of the CDR3: TGTGCCAGCAGGGTTACAGGGTATCAGCCCCAGCATTTT. Translation gives CASRVTGYQPQHF. This chain connects TRBV2 to TRBJ1-5; tentatively, D is TRBD1 (6 bases). The CDR3 spans 13 residues. V gave up 6 bases and J gave up 5 bases, with 11 bases separating them. Germline V CDR1 and CDR2: SNHLY, FYNNEI.

The rearrangement uses TRBV19 and TRBJ2-1, with 7 bases identical to TRBD2. CDR3 size: 13 residues. With 5 bases clipped from V and 7 bases from J, the junction kept 5 bases outside the gene matches. Germline V gives CDR1 LNHDA, CDR2 SQIVND (reference sequence). The CDR3 spells CASSGRGGNEQFF. As DNA, the CDR3 is TGTGCCAGTAGTGGGCGGGGAGGGAATGAGCAGTTCTTC.

V usage is TRBV27 and J usage is TRBJ2-2; 8 bases align to TRBD2. V lost 9 bases and J lost 0; bases outside the gene matches: 12. The CDR3 contains 17 residues. Germline V gene data show CDR1 as MNHEY and CDR2 as SMNVEV (reference sequence). CDR3 in amino acids: CASRLGPGRANTGELFF. The DNA for the CDR3 is TGTGCCAGTAGGCTTGGGCCCGGGAGGGCGAACACCGGGGAGCTGTTTTTT.

The chain has TRBV30 and TRBJ2-5; 7 nucleotides align to TRBD1. This CDR3 spans 12 amino acids. Trimming at V came to 5 bases and at J to 4 bases, leaving 4 bases not matched to a gene. CDR1 is GTSNPN, CDR2 SVGIG, per germline (reference sequence). For the CDR3, the DNA is TGTGCCTGGGGGGACAGCCCAGAGACCCAGTACTTC. It yields the protein CAWGDSPETQYF.

The chain is built from TRBV27 and TRBJ2-7; D call uncertain. Trimming took 3 bases from V and 0 from J, leaving 9 bases between them. The CDR3 totals 14 residues. Germline V gene sequence: CDR1 MNHEY, CDR2 SMNVEV (reference sequence). The DNA for the CDR3 is TGTGCCAGCAGTTTGTACAGATACTCCTACGAGCAGTACTTC. Amino acid sequence: CASSLYRYSYEQYF.

The chain uses TRBV5-1 and TRBJ1-2, with TRBD1 identical over 10 bases. The V gene's germline CDR1 is SGHRS and CDR2 YFSETQ. Losses at the gene ends were 4 bases for V and 6 bases for J; bases not matched to a gene: 3. The CDR3 runs to 13 residues. DNA of the CDR3: TGCGCCAGCAGCGGCGGGACAGGGGATGGCTACACCTTC. Protein: CASSGGTGDGYTF.

This clone was seen only once. The V gene is TRBV5-1, the J gene TRBJ2-5; the D gene is possibly TRBD1 (5 bases). Trimming pared 4 bases from V and 1 base from J, leaving 14 bases between. There are 15 residues in the CDR3. Looked up from germline, CDR1 is SGHRS and CDR2 is YFSETQ. This chain's CDR3 is CASSQDGHSQETQYF. The CDR3 DNA reads as TGCGCCAGCAGCCAGGATGGACACAGCCAAGAGACCCAGTACTTC.

With regard to this clone: One end of the junction varies from germline; a read error may be responsible. The chain carries TRBV28 and TRBJ2-7, with D perhaps matching TRBD1 (6 bases). The CDR3 covers 11 residues. Germline V CDR1 and CDR2: MDHEN, SYDVKM. CDR3: CASRSMGTTHF. CDR3 sequence (DNA): TGTGCCAGCAGGAGTATGGGGACAACCCACTTC.

The V and J genes are TRBV30 and TRBJ2-3, with D unclear. This CDR3 comprises 12 residues. The germline V gene has CDR1 GTSNPN and CDR2 SVGIG (reference sequence). Trimming left V 2 bases short and J 2 bases short, with 5 bases between. CDR3 loop: CAWSRDTDTQYF. The CDR3 DNA reads as TGTGCCTGGAGTAGAGACACAGATACGCAGTATTTT.

The rearrangement joins TRBV28 to TRBJ2-7, with 10 bases lining up with TRBD2. CDR1 is MDHEN, CDR2 SYDVKM, per germline. This CDR3 comprises 14 residues. The V and J ends lost 8 bases and 7 bases, in that order; junction bases with no gene match: 11. The CDR3 DNA reads TGTGCCAGCCGAACTAGCGGGGCTGCGGGTGAGCAGTACTTC. Translation gives CASRTSGAAGEQYF.